This TCR beta chain was sequenced for a study of T cell responses to AZD1222 COVID-19 vaccine. The germline CDR1 and CDR2 sequences are ENHRY and SYGVKD. This CDR3 region has 15 residues. Trimming pared 5 bases from V and 0 bases from J, leaving 14 bases between. Sequencing used immunoSEQ multiplex PCR; TCRdb keeps in-frame clones, though not all of them. The sample holds some 150,000 clones, more than 75% seen once. The sequence was obtained from an adult who received the AZD1222 COVID-19 vaccine. The gene calls are TRBV10-3 and TRBJ2-7; no reliable D call. The sample here was peripheral blood, taken 28 days after the second AZD1222 dose. The CDR3: CAISMGPPSSYEQYF. As DNA, the CDR3 is TGTGCCATCAGTATGGGCCCCCCCTCCTCCTACGAGCAGTACTTC.